The rows below give T cell receptor beta chains drawn from one sample of a study of T cells expressing NK-cell markers. For each CDR3 protein, TCRdb gives one entry from its re-call of the 5' RACE reads, without DNA. Its clone listing holds about 460,000 distinct CDR3 sequences. The sample comprised blood T cells: a sorted CD56 or NKG2C T cell subset, CD4+ or CD8+ T cells, or bulk PBMC T cells (not recorded which). The source is a woman in her forties or fifties in good health. The CDR3 runs from the conserved cysteine through the conserved F or W.

cdr3_aa,v_call,cdr3_length,j_call
CASSLAPTGLAVSNTGELFF,TRBV5-1,20,TRBJ2-2
CASSHATGGDYGYTF,TRBV12-3/TRBV12-4,15,TRBJ1-2
CASRRTGRQTGELFF,TRBV5-1,15,TRBJ2-2
CASGSRASGGEQFF,TRBV11-3,14,TRBJ2-1
CSVVVLSGANVLTF,TRBV29-1,14,TRBJ2-6
CASSVAPGHRMDSGNTIYF,TRBV9,19,TRBJ1-3
CASSPPEGQENQPQHF,TRBV5-1,16,TRBJ1-5
CGRWGGPRCGEQFF,TRBV12-3/TRBV12-4,14,TRBJ2-1
CASTPDRTPRLFF,TRBV5-1,13,TRBJ2-1
CASSLLTRRSKRHTQYF,TRBV6-5,17,TRBJ2-3
CASSQEVGSTFGNEQFF,TRBV3-1,17,TRBJ2-1
CASSLGLELSGKETQYF,TRBV13,17,TRBJ2-5
CASSLSRIAVRNEQFF,TRBV12-3/TRBV12-4,16,TRBJ2-1
CASSERGLETQYF,TRBV6-1,13,TRBJ2-5
CASSATSGRALDTQYF,TRBV5-1,16,TRBJ2-3
CASSRQIYEAFF,TRBV12-3/TRBV12-4,12,TRBJ1-1
CSAPGQVQDTQYF,TRBV20-1,13,TRBJ2-3
CASSPATGGRLVETQYF,TRBV4-1,17,TRBJ2-5
CASSLATGGNQPQHF,TRBV5-1,15,TRBJ1-5
CASSLRPGPNQPQHF,TRBV27,15,TRBJ1-5
CASSDYGTSGNTIYF,TRBV2,15,TRBJ1-3
CASSAQTGGQETQYF,TRBV6-4,15,TRBJ2-5
CATSRDFDGYTF,TRBV15,12,TRBJ1-2
CASTLAITSADTQYF,TRBV12-3/TRBV12-4,15,TRBJ2-3
CASRLQGASVKNIQYF,TRBV2,16,TRBJ2-4
CASSLDLRGTEAFF,TRBV11-2,14,TRBJ1-1
CASTLGRLNEQFF,TRBV11-2,13,TRBJ2-1
CASSFWTGGPGNTIYF,TRBV7-9,16,TRBJ1-3
CASSRGHIQETQYF,TRBV7-2,14,TRBJ2-5
CATSRDGASTDTQYF,TRBV15,15,TRBJ2-3
CASSLGRPADTQYF,TRBV27,14,TRBJ2-3
CASSQVSGRTGANVLTF,TRBV4-2,17,TRBJ2-6
CASSYRGLLAGVSDEQFF,TRBV6-6,18,TRBJ2-1
CASSLDGRAVGELFF,TRBV5-1,15,TRBJ2-2
CASSSAAADTQYF,TRBV5-1,13,TRBJ2-3
CASSPGVYGYTF,TRBV5-1,12,TRBJ1-2
CASSDRAGALNEQFF,TRBV12-3/TRBV12-4,15,TRBJ2-1
CASSLGRLIQGPYEQYF,TRBV12-3/TRBV12-4,17,TRBJ2-7
CASSEVGTTDTQYF,TRBV25-1,14,TRBJ2-3
CASSRLLAGGDWEQFF,TRBV5-1,16,TRBJ2-1
CAIRNSRGSYNEQFF,TRBV10-3,15,TRBJ2-1
CASSIINRRGSHEQYF,TRBV5-5,16,TRBJ2-7
CASRAGGQNEQFF,TRBV12-3/TRBV12-4,13,TRBJ2-1
CASSRSGTSGSEQFF,TRBV3-1,15,TRBJ2-1
CASSHLLETQYF,TRBV5-1,12,TRBJ2-5
CASSQDWVAGSTDTQYF,TRBV4-1,17,TRBJ2-3